The sequence of this T cell receptor beta chain was determined in a study of blood T cell repertoires in COVID-19. Profiled with immunoSEQ multiplex PCR; TCRdb holds only in-frame clones, not every one. The repertoire holds about 150,000 clones, approximately 85% seen once, with over 0.55% in the top ten. The sequence came from a man in his fifties or sixties with COVID-19, enrolled during active disease. Sequencing was done on a sample of peripheral blood.

The CDR3 protein is CASSPGQHFTPGFF. For the CDR3, the DNA is TGTGCCTCCTCTCCGGGACAGCATTTCACCCCCGGATTCTTT. The chain uses TRBV7-2 and TRBJ1-1; 7 bases are shared with TRBD1. Germline loops: CDR1 SGHTA, CDR2 FQGNSA. This CDR3 region has 14 residues. The junction had 23 bases not matched to a gene; V was cut back by 11 bases and J by 14 bases.